One sample yielded the 18 T cell receptor beta chains listed below, sequenced in a study of CD8 T cells in ankylosing spondylitis. Each CDR3 protein is one row after TCRdb ran MiXCR on the 5' RACE reads. The sample contains 150,000 or so distinct CDR3 sequences, approximately 20% of which appear only once. Sequenced sample: blood, either unsorted or a sorted T cell fraction (not recorded which). All receptors come from a male donor with ankylosing spondylitis or in good health (not recorded which).

This clonotype was recorded at least ten times. The V gene is TRBV10-3, the J gene TRBJ2-1; 14 bases align to TRBD2. CDR1 is ENHRY, CDR2 SYGVKD, per germline. The CDR3 is 16 residues long. V lost 5 bases and J lost 6; bases outside the gene matches: 6. The CDR3: CAISLTSGRASNEQFF. The DNA of the CDR3 is TGTGCCATCAGTTTGACTAGCGGGAGGGCCAGCAATGAGCAGTTCTTC.

This clonotype came up a few times. The rearrangement links TRBV5-1 to TRBJ2-2, with D maybe TRBD1 (6 bases). The CDR3 contains 14 residues. V was pared by 0 bases and J by 7 bases, with 10 bases between. Germline assignment: CDR1 SGHRS and CDR2 YFSETQ. The CDR3 loop is CASSLAGEVGELFF. In DNA form, the CDR3 reads TGCGCCAGCAGCTTGGCAGGGGAAGTCGGGGAGCTGTTTTTT.

The V and J genes are TRBV12-3 or TRBV12-4 and TRBJ2-4; possibly TRBD2 for D (5 bases). This CDR3 has 15 residues. Trimming left V 4 bases short and J 0 bases short, with 10 bases between. CDR3 sequence reads: CASSSGSGAKNIQYF. The CDR3 DNA follows: TGTGCCAGCAGTTCGGGATCGGGAGCCAAAAACATTCAGTACTTC.

This clonotype appeared many times. The chain uses TRBV29-1 and TRBJ2-5, with 7 bases identical to TRBD1. This CDR3 region has 12 residues. J lost 5 bases, V lost 3 bases, and 3 bases had no gene match. The germline CDR1 and CDR2 sequences are SQVTM and ANQGSEA. Here the CDR3 reads CSVEGQKETQYF. In DNA form, the CDR3 reads TGCAGCGTTGAGGGACAGAAGGAGACCCAGTACTTC.

This clonotype was found many times. The chain carries TRBV7-8 and TRBJ2-7, with TRBD2 identical over 11 bases. CDR1 is SGHVS, CDR2 FQNEAQ, per germline. There are 15 residues in the CDR3. Unmatched junction bases numbered 5, after V lost 1 base and J lost 6 bases. CDR3 coding DNA: TGTGCCAGCAGCTTAGTACTAGCGGGAGTTCGCGAGCAGTACTTC. It encodes CASSLVLAGVREQYF.

This clonotype has at least ten counts. This chain joins TRBV19 and TRBJ1-1; D gene unclear. The CDR3 totals 13 residues. V shed 8 bases and J shed 4 bases, with 14 bases lying between them. The V gene's germline CDR1 is LNHDA and CDR2 SQIVND (reference sequence). The CDR3 here is CASRLSLGTEAFF. CDR3 nucleotides: TGTGCCAGTCGCCTAAGCCTGGGCACTGAAGCTTTCTTT.

This clonotype occurred many times. This chain joins TRBV20-1 and TRBJ2-5; 9 positions agree with TRBD2. CDR1 DFQATT and CDR2 SNEGSKA come from the germline V gene (reference sequence). The CDR3 spans 15 residues. V trimming: 3 bases; J trimming: 4 bases; junction bases outside the gene matches: 9. CDR3 bases: TGCAGTGCTAGGGCCGTCGCGGGAGGGCGAGAGACCCAGTACTTC. Residues: CSARAVAGGRETQYF.

This rearrangement joins TRBV18 to TRBJ2-2; D may be TRBD2 (6 bases). The CDR3 covers 15 residues. Germline V gene sequence: CDR1 KGHSH, CDR2 LQKENI. V was pared by 1 base and J by 0 bases, with 6 bases between. The CDR3 spells CASSPRLANTGELFF. The DNA for the CDR3 is TGTGCCAGCTCACCACGACTAGCGAACACCGGGGAGCTGTTTTTT.

This clonotype was seen at least ten times. V gene TRBV5-1 combines with J gene TRBJ1-1; TRBD1 matches 7 bases. The V segment lost 1 base and the J segment 0 bases; nucleotides outside the gene matches: 9. Germline assignment: CDR1 SGHRS and CDR2 YFSETQ. The CDR3 covers 17 residues. The CDR3 here is CASSLTPGQIVNTEAFF. The CDR3 bases are TGCGCCAGCAGCTTGACACCGGGACAGATAGTGAACACTGAAGCTTTCTTT.

Many counts were recorded for this clonotype. This CDR3 is CASGRISYEQYF. CDR3 sequence (DNA): TGTGCCAGCGGCCGGATCTCCTACGAGCAGTACTTC. The rearrangement links TRBV12-3 or TRBV12-4 to TRBJ2-7; D unclear. The CDR3 spans 12 residues. Trimming stripped 8 bases from V and 0 bases from J, with 8 bases between.

This clonotype was seen ten or more times. The chain couples TRBV9 to TRBJ2-2, with D tentatively TRBD2 (5 bases). This CDR3 has 15 residues. Trimming removed 4 bases from V and 2 bases from J, with 12 bases in between. CDR1 SGDLS and CDR2 YYNGEE come from the germline V gene. The CDR3 DNA sequence: TGTGCCAGCAGCCCCCGCCCGGGAAACACCGGGGAGCTGTTTTTT. This gives the protein CASSPRPGNTGELFF.

There are a few counts of this clonotype. The CDR3 DNA reads as TGTGCCACCAGCTCCCCGCGGGGACTAGCGGGAGCCTATGAGCAGTTCTTC. Protein product: CATSSPRGLAGAYEQFF. The chain uses TRBV15 and TRBJ2-1, with 14 positions matching TRBD2. CDR3 length equals 17 residues. Trimming cost V 5 bases and J 8 bases; bases outside gene matches: 11. The germline V gene encodes CDR1 LNHNV and CDR2 YYDKDF (reference sequence).

This clonotype was seen at least ten times. This chain joins TRBV7-2 and TRBJ2-2; the match to TRBD2 covers 8 bases. V shed 5 bases, J shed 6 bases, and the junction held 11 bases outside the gene matches. Germline V gene data show CDR1 as SGHTA and CDR2 as FQGNSA. The CDR3 length is 16 residues. CDR3 DNA sequence: TGTGCCAGCAGCCCCCGGGTAGCGGGATTGCCCGGGGAGCTGTTTTTT. Protein product: CASSPRVAGLPGELFF.

The gene calls are TRBV29-1 and TRBJ2-1; 11 nucleotides line up with TRBD1. The CDR3 has 14 amino acids. Germline lookup yields CDR1 SQVTM and CDR2 ANQGSEA. Germline trimming cut 5 bases from V and 8 bases from J; bases unmatched to any gene: 8. The CDR3 loop reads CSVTDRGRLDEQFF. CDR3 DNA sequence: TGCAGCGTTACGGACAGGGGGCGTCTTGATGAGCAGTTCTTC.

This chain links TRBV27 with TRBJ1-1; D is possibly TRBD1 (6 bases). The CDR3 length is 15 residues. V was trimmed by 4 bases and J by 1 base, leaving 13 bases between them. From germline, CDR1 is MNHEY and CDR2 SMNVEV (reference sequence). The chain's CDR3 is CASSSMGRGNTEAFF. CDR3 coding DNA: TGTGCCAGCAGTTCCATGGGCAGGGGGAACACTGAAGCTTTCTTT.

This clonotype was seen many times. The chain couples TRBV28 to TRBJ1-3; no clear D gene. The germline V gene has CDR1 MDHEN and CDR2 SYDVKM. This CDR3 region has 15 residues. Trimming left V 3 bases short and J 0 bases short, with 9 bases between. As DNA, the CDR3 is TGTGCCAGCAGTTTGTACCCGAGCTCTGGAAACACCATATATTTT. This sequence encodes CASSLYPSSGNTIYF.

In this sample, this clonotype turned up many times. CDR3 DNA: TGCAGTGCTAGAAAGGCAGGGGGCGGCTGGAACACCATATATTTT. This sequence encodes CSARKAGGGWNTIYF. This chain links TRBV20-1 with TRBJ1-3; 8 bases are a match to TRBD1. J gave up 7 bases and V 2 bases, and 10 bases lay outside the gene matches. The CDR3 loop spans 15 amino acids. Germline values: CDR1 DFQATT, CDR2 SNEGSKA (reference sequence).

CDR3 coding DNA: TGTGCCAGCAGCCCCGCCCCCGGGGGACTATACACTGAAGCTTTCTTT. It translates to CASSPAPGGLYTEAFF. The chain joins TRBV7-2 to TRBJ1-1, with a weak D call TRBD1 (5 bases). The CDR3 has 16 residues. Germline-derived CDR1 and CDR2 are SGHTA and FQGNSA. V gave up 5 bases and J gave up 3 bases, with 19 bases separating them.